This passage covers 8 T cell receptor beta chains from one sample sequenced in a study of T cell changes during pregnancy in multiple sclerosis. Profiled with immunoSEQ multiplex PCR; TCRdb holds only in-frame clones, not every one. Of approximately 37,000 clones in the sample, 75% to 95% were seen once. The sequences come from CD4+ T cells from peripheral blood mononuclear cells, collected in the third trimester of pregnancy. Receptor source: a female donor in good health, enrolled as a control in a pregnancy study.

This chain connects TRBV7-8 to TRBJ2-1; 11 positions agree with TRBD1. CDR3 length: 18 residues. The germline gives CDR1 SGHVS, CDR2 FQNEAQ. J lost 8 bases, V lost 1 base, and 13 bases had no gene match. CDR3 in DNA: TGTGCCAGCAGCTTAGTAGGAGCGGCCGGGACAGGGGGTTATGAGCAGTTCTTC. The encoded protein is CASSLVGAAGTGGYEQFF.

The chain has TRBV29-1 and TRBJ2-7; D uncertain. V was pared by 4 bases and J by 3 bases, with 19 bases between. The germline V gene has CDR1 SQVTM and CDR2 ANQGSEA. There are 15 residues in the CDR3. CDR3 nucleotides: TGCAGCGTTGTACCAGGAACCTCAGCCCACTACGAGCAGTACTTC. This sequence encodes CSVVPGTSAHYEQYF.

The chain has TRBV10-3 and TRBJ1-2; TRBD1 aligns across 10 bases. Looked up from germline, CDR1 is ENHRY and CDR2 is SYGVKD. CDR3 length: 14 residues. The J segment lost 7 bases and the V segment lost 3 bases, leaving 5 bases of the junction unmatched. CDR3 loop: CAISEGTGAGGYTF. The DNA of the CDR3 is TGTGCCATCAGTGAAGGGACAGGGGCGGGTGGCTACACCTTC.

J is TRBJ2-1 and V is TRBV4-1, with 11 bases aligning to TRBD2. The V gene's germline CDR1 is MGHRA and CDR2 YSYEKL. CDR3 length equals 17 residues. The V and J ends lost 3 bases and 7 bases, in that order; junction bases with no gene match: 11. CDR3 residues: CASSHLGRASGGNEQFF. DNA for the CDR3: TGCGCCAGCAGCCACCTTGGACGGGCTAGCGGGGGGAATGAGCAGTTCTTC.

The chain carries TRBV6-5 and TRBJ2-3; D is unclear. Trimming took 5 bases from V and 1 from J, leaving 10 bases between them. Germline CDR1 reads MNHEY; CDR2 reads SVGAGI. CDR3 length equals 14 residues. This CDR3 reads CASSPQVGTDTQYF. As DNA, the CDR3 is TGTGCCAGCAGTCCCCAGGTTGGCACAGATACGCAGTATTTT.

This chain links TRBV30 with TRBJ1-1; 12 nucleotides match TRBD1. From germline, CDR1 is GTSNPN and CDR2 SVGIG (reference sequence). CDR3 size: 17 residues. The CDR3 region has the DNA TGTGCTCCCAGGGGAGGGACAGGGGGCGTGATGAACACTGAAGCTTTCTTT. It codes for CAPRGGTGGVMNTEAFF.

J is TRBJ1-1 and V is TRBV20-1, with 9 nucleotides matching TRBD1. CDR3 length: 11 residues. With 7 bases clipped from V and 6 bases from J, the junction kept 3 bases outside the gene matches. The germline CDR1 and CDR2 sequences are DFQATT and SNEGSKA (reference sequence). The DNA of the CDR3 is TGCAGTGGGGACAGGGACCCTGAAGCTTTCTTT. Its translation: CSGDRDPEAFF.

The genes are TRBV7-9 and TRBJ1-1, with D possibly TRBD1 on 5 matching bases. Germline lookup yields CDR1 SEHNR and CDR2 FQNEAQ (reference sequence). V was shortened by 2 bases and J by 3 bases, with 13 bases between the two germline ends. This CDR3 has 15 amino acids. The CDR3 is CASSLWGESDTEAFF. As DNA, the CDR3 is TGTGCCAGCAGCTTATGGGGGGAATCTGACACTGAAGCTTTCTTT.